Below are 27 T cell receptor beta chains sequenced from a single sample in a study of T cell responses to AZD1222 COVID-19 vaccine. Repertoires were generated with immunoSEQ multiplex PCR, while TCRdb's copy carries only in-frame clones and drops some. Of 140,000 or so clones in the sample, 70% to 90% were seen once. The starting material was peripheral blood, obtained on day 0 of AZD1222 vaccination. The receptors derive from an adult in good health.

V gene TRBV21-1 combines with J gene TRBJ1-6. TRBV21-1 is classified as a pseudogene. This CDR3 region has 12 residues. The CDR3, as DNA: TGTGCCAGCAGCAAAGCCCCGACACCCCTCCACTTT. Its protein product is CASSKAPTPLHF.

The V and J genes are TRBV5-6 and TRBJ1-2; D remains ambiguous. V shed 1 base and J shed 7 bases, with 17 bases lying between them. The CDR3 loop spans 15 amino acids. Germline-derived CDR1 and CDR2 are SGHDT and YYEEEE. DNA of the CDR3: TGTGCCAGCAGCTTGTATGGCGGAAGATCTGGTGGCTACACCTTC. It is translated as CASSLYGGRSGGYTF. Using reference TRBV5-6 and TRBJ1-2 for the parts outside the CDR3, the full variable domain is DAGVTQSPTHLIKTRGQQVTLRCSPKSGHDTVSWYQQALGQGPQFIFQYYEEEERQRGNFPDRFSGHQFPNYSSELNVNALLLGDSALYLCASSLYGGRSGGYTFGSGTRLTVV.

CDR3 DNA sequence: TGTGCCAGCAGCTTAACAGGGAGTACTGGAAACACCATATATTTT. Translated: CASSLTGSTGNTIYF. The genes are TRBV5-6 and TRBJ1-3, with D tentatively TRBD1 (6 bases). This CDR3 region has 15 residues. Germline loops: CDR1 SGHDT, CDR2 YYEEEE. Between the trimmed V and J ends, which lost 2 bases and 2 bases, there was a span of 11 bases.

The V and J genes are TRBV30 and TRBJ2-7; D possibly corresponds to TRBD2 (5 bases). CDR3 length: 13 amino acids. V gave up 2 bases and J gave up 3 bases, with 11 bases separating them. CDR1 and CDR2 (germline): GTSNPN, SVGIG (reference sequence). CDR3: CAWSYGLYYEQYF. The CDR3 DNA reads TGTGCCTGGAGTTATGGACTGTACTACGAGCAGTACTTC.

V gene TRBV6-1 combines with J gene TRBJ2-5; 10 nucleotides align to TRBD2. Germline CDR1 and CDR2: MNHNS and SASEGT. This CDR3 region has 17 residues. The trim removed 2 bases at V and 2 bases at J, leaving 8 bases unmatched. CDR3 DNA sequence: TGTGCCAGCAGTGAAATCGGAGCGGGGGGGCGTCAAGAGACCCAGTACTTC. Protein product: CASSEIGAGGRQETQYF.

The rearrangement uses TRBV7-2 and TRBJ2-7; TRBD1 aligns across 8 bases. With 5 bases clipped from V and 7 bases from J, the junction kept 10 bases outside the gene matches. The CDR3 sequence is 14 residues long. CDR1 is SGHTA and CDR2 is FQGNSA in the germline V gene. CDR3 sequence: CASSRIRGRQEQYF. The DNA for the CDR3 is TGTGCCAGCAGCCGTATCAGGGGGCGCCAGGAGCAGTACTTC.

The V gene is TRBV4-1, the J gene TRBJ1-2, with a tentative D call TRBD1 (6 bases). The germline V gene encodes CDR1 MGHRA and CDR2 YSYEKL. With 4 bases removed from V and 4 bases from J, the gap between germline ends came to 13 bases. This CDR3 has 14 residues. DNA of the CDR3: TGCGCCAGCAGCCGAGAACAGGGTTTCTATGGCTACACCTTC. Translating it yields CASSREQGFYGYTF.

This chain uses TRBV6-5 with TRBJ2-1; 9 bases match TRBD2. The CDR3 contains 14 residues. V lost 4 bases, J lost 8 bases, and 6 bases stayed unmatched. The germline V gene encodes CDR1 MNHEY and CDR2 SVGAGI. CDR3 DNA: TGTGCCAGCAGTTTAGCGGGGGTGTTCGATGAGCAGTTCTTC. This translates into CASSLAGVFDEQFF.

The chain is built from TRBV29-1 and TRBJ1-2; a possible D gene is TRBD1 (5 bases). The V and J ends lost 7 bases and 6 bases respectively, with 18 bases between them. The germline V gene encodes CDR1 SQVTM and CDR2 ANQGSEA. The CDR3 totals 13 residues. The CDR3 reads CSAPAAGRDGYTF. CDR3 nucleotide sequence: TGCAGCGCCCCGGCCGCAGGGCGGGATGGCTACACCTTC.

The V and J genes are TRBV19 and TRBJ1-1; the match to TRBD1 covers 8 bases. Germline trimming cut 3 bases from V and 4 bases from J; bases unmatched to any gene: 4. The CDR3 is 14 residues long. CDR1 LNHDA and CDR2 SQIVND come from the germline V gene (reference sequence). The CDR3 here is CASSMRQGSTEAFF. The CDR3 DNA is TGTGCCAGTAGTATGAGACAGGGGAGCACTGAAGCTTTCTTT.

In this sample, this clone turned up once. This rearrangement joins TRBV18 to TRBJ1-2; no reliable D call. V dropped 6 bases and J dropped 3 bases, with 11 bases sitting between them. Germline V gene lookup returns CDR1 KGHSH and CDR2 LQKENI. CDR3 length: 13 amino acids. For the CDR3, the DNA is TGTGCCAGCTCGCCCGGACGGGACTATGGCTACACCTTC. Translating it yields CASSPGRDYGYTF.

The CDR3 DNA sequence: TGTGCCAGCAGTCCCGGGGAAAGCTCCTACGAGCAGTACTTC. It yields the protein CASSPGESSYEQYF. V usage is TRBV6-5 and J usage is TRBJ2-7; D is perhaps TRBD2 (5 bases). The CDR3 has 14 amino acids. The germline CDR1 and CDR2 sequences are MNHEY and SVGAGI. V was cut by 5 bases and J by 0 bases, with 11 bases left in between.

There are a few counts of this clone. The rearrangement joins TRBV10-3 to TRBJ2-5; D tentatively fits TRBD1 or TRBD2 (5 bases each). The ends were cut back, 1 base at V and 5 bases at J, with 5 bases in the middle. Per the germline V gene, CDR1 is ENHRY and CDR2 is SYGVKD. The CDR3 is made up of 12 amino acids. CDR3 coding DNA: TGTGCCATCAGTGAGTGGGGGGAGACCCAGTACTTC. The encoded protein is CAISEWGETQYF.

This clone showed up just once. The V and J genes are TRBV4-1 and TRBJ2-1; 8 nucleotides align to TRBD2. Germline V gene sequence: CDR1 MGHRA, CDR2 YSYEKL. J lost 3 bases, V lost 2 bases, and 0 bases had no gene match. CDR3 length: 14 residues. CDR3 sequence reads: CASSQLAGYNEQFF. In nucleotides, the CDR3 is TGCGCCAGCAGCCAACTAGCGGGCTACAATGAGCAGTTCTTC.

The J gene is TRBJ2-7, the V gene TRBV4-1; D gene ambiguous. The CDR3 is 18 amino acids. Germline loops: CDR1 MGHRA, CDR2 YSYEKL. V was shortened by 0 bases and J by 5 bases, with 23 bases between the two germline ends. CDR3 DNA: TGCGCCAGCAGCCAAGAGAGGTTTCAGACCCCTTACCGTCACGAGCAGTACTTC. Its translation: CASSQERFQTPYRHEQYF.

This chain uses TRBV7-2 with TRBJ2-2; TRBD1 agrees at 7 bases. The CDR3 totals 15 residues. V shed 1 base and J 2 bases; nucleotides not matched to a gene: 1. The germline gives CDR1 SGHTA, CDR2 FQGNSA. The CDR3 sequence is CASSLDRGNTGELFF. CDR3 in DNA: TGTGCCAGCAGCTTAGACAGGGGAAACACCGGGGAGCTGTTTTTT.

The rearrangement joins TRBV6-2 or TRBV6-3 to TRBJ2-5, with D unclear. V lost 5 bases and J lost 5, with 15 bases in between. Germline CDR1 is MNHEY and CDR2 is SVGEGT. The CDR3 extends over 14 amino acids. Written as DNA, the CDR3 is TGTGCCAGCAGTCACCCCGAGCGAGTTGAGACCCAGTACTTC. It specifies CASSHPERVETQYF.

The chain recombines TRBV4-1 with TRBJ2-7; D gene unclear. This CDR3 is 16 amino acids long. The V end was cut by 1 base, the J end by 4 bases, with 17 bases between. Per germline, CDR1 MGHRA and CDR2 YSYEKL. CDR3 in amino acids: CASSQGMARRGYEQYF. Here the CDR3 DNA reads TGCGCCAGCAGCCAAGGGATGGCACGGCGTGGGTACGAGCAGTACTTC.

The rearrangement links TRBV7-6 to TRBJ2-3; D remains ambiguous. The germline V and J ends were trimmed by 2 bases and 0 bases, with 12 bases remaining between them. Per germline, CDR1 SGHVS and CDR2 FNYEAQ. The CDR3 loop spans 16 amino acids. The CDR3 is CASSLTTPTSTDTQYF. The CDR3 bases are TGTGCCAGCAGCTTAACAACACCTACTAGCACAGATACGCAGTATTTT. The full variable domain, in which reference TRBV7-6 and TRBJ2-3 provide the parts outside the CDR3, is GAGVSQSPRYKVTKRGQDVALRCDPISGHVSLYWYRQALGQGPEFLTYFNYEAQQDKSGLPNDRFSAERPEGSISTLTIQRTEQRDSAMYRCASSLTTPTSTDTQYFGPGTRLTVL.

The V and J genes are TRBV10-3 and TRBJ2-1, with 10 bases matching TRBD2. CDR3 size: 13 residues. V dropped 8 bases and J dropped 5; count of bases not matched to a gene: 3. The V gene's germline CDR1 is ENHRY and CDR2 SYGVKD. Here the CDR3 reads CAILAGGHNEQFF. Written as DNA, the CDR3 is TGTGCCATCTTAGCGGGAGGTCACAATGAGCAGTTCTTC.

The genes are TRBV28 and TRBJ1-1, with TRBD1 as a possible D gene (5 bases). Germline CDR1 MDHEN, CDR2 SYDVKM. The CDR3 runs to 18 residues. V dropped 6 bases and J dropped 0 bases, with 23 bases sitting between them. CDR3 protein: CASRRDQRSGHVNTEAFF. Here the CDR3 DNA reads TGTGCCAGCAGAAGAGATCAGAGATCAGGACACGTGAACACTGAAGCTTTCTTT.

This rearrangement joins TRBV3-1 (or the pseudogene TRBV3-2) to TRBJ2-7; maybe TRBD1 (5 bases). This CDR3 contains 14 residues. V lost 4 bases and J lost 2, with 12 bases in between. CDR1 LGHDT and CDR2 YNNKEL come from the germline V gene (reference sequence). The CDR3 here is CASSPRQTTYEQYF. Here the CDR3 DNA reads TGTGCCAGCAGCCCTCGACAGACCACCTACGAGCAGTACTTC.

The chain employs TRBV5-1 and TRBJ2-1; D not resolved. Germline lookup yields CDR1 SGHRS and CDR2 YFSETQ. V was clipped by 2 bases and J by 5 bases, with 11 bases between them. CDR3 length: 14 amino acids. CDR3 nucleotide sequence: TGCGCCAGCAGCTTATATCAGCCGAACAATGAGCAGTTCTTC. This sequence encodes CASSLYQPNNEQFF.

This clone showed up just once. The V call is TRBV27, the J call TRBJ2-3; unclear D gene. CDR3 length equals 13 residues. From germline, CDR1 is MNHEY and CDR2 SMNVEV (reference sequence). The germline V and J ends were trimmed by 5 bases and 6 bases, with 12 bases remaining between them. Here the CDR3 reads CASSVTNSDTQYF. DNA of the CDR3: TGTGCCAGCAGTGTCACAAACAGTGATACGCAGTATTTT.

The rearrangement joins TRBV7-9 to TRBJ1-2, with D perhaps matching TRBD1 (5 bases). The CDR3 length is 14 residues. The V and J ends lost 4 bases and 7 bases respectively, with 16 bases between them. Germline V gene data show CDR1 as SEHNR and CDR2 as FQNEAQ (reference sequence). In nucleotides, the CDR3 is TGTGCCAGCAGCTCAACGTTACGGGGGGGTGGCTACACCTTC. Amino acid sequence: CASSSTLRGGGYTF.

V usage is TRBV7-9 and J usage is TRBJ1-2; no definite D call. The CDR3 is 15 amino acids. The ends were cut back, 5 bases at V and 0 bases at J, with 13 bases in the middle. Germline V gives CDR1 SEHNR, CDR2 FQNEAQ (reference sequence). The CDR3 DNA reads as TGTGCCAGCAGCGCGCCTAGTAGTCCTAACTATGGCTACACCTTC. Its translation is CASSAPSSPNYGYTF.

The chain is built from TRBV7-2 and TRBJ2-1, with 11 nucleotides matching TRBD2. Germline V gene sequence: CDR1 SGHTA, CDR2 FQGNSA. This CDR3 is 15 amino acids long. V lost 5 bases to trimming and J lost 7 bases; unmatched junction nucleotides: 7. The CDR3 DNA reads as TGTGCCAGCAGCCGGGCGCCTAGCGGGGGGAATGAGCAGTTCTTC. It specifies CASSRAPSGGNEQFF.